This T cell receptor (beta chain) stems from a study of cytomegalovirus exposure and HLA in healthy donors. Study overall: The early release's HLA-typed donors yielded 65 million to 85 million unique TCRs. General study points: An analysis that came later showed most CMV-associated TCR beta chains appearing HLA-restricted. A missense variant in DCLRE1C was later tied to TCR beta V- and J-gene trimming.

V shed 4 bases and J 10 bases; nucleotides not matched to a gene: 9. This CDR3 has 13 residues. Germline V gene sequence: CDR1 SGDLS, CDR2 YYNGEE. Primers for the PCR totalled 60 Vbeta and 13 Jbeta. The table came from immunoSEQ multiplex PCR; TCRdb's copy has only in-frame clones and leaves some out. Counted here are about 150,000 clones, about three quarters occurring once; the ten biggest clones make up approximately 4%. Comment on this clone: Its antigen remains unknown.

The chain uses TRBV9 and TRBJ2-7; 9 positions agree with TRBD1. What was sequenced was PBMCs. The sequence came from a male donor in good health and CMV-seronegative. The CDR3 nucleotides read TGTGCCAGCAGCACCTCCGGGACAGGGATCCAGTACTTC. Translated, it gives CASSTSGTGIQYF.